This T cell receptor (beta chain) emerged from a study of PD-1 blockade in mismatch repair-deficient tumors. Study-level background: Enrolled about 2013-2017, patients had progressing, pretreated mismatch repair-deficient cancers of more than ten types.

Mismatch repair deficiency was confirmed in all patients, by PCR or immunohistochemistry. The TCR-sequenced patients were a few responders to pembrolizumab. The CDR3 length is 12 residues. CDR1 is LNHDA, CDR2 SQIVND, per germline (reference sequence). V shed 10 bases and J 2 bases; nucleotides not matched to a gene: 3. Repertoires were generated with immunoSEQ multiplex PCR, while TCRdb's copy carries only in-frame clones and drops some. Here the sample spans around 130,000 clones, around nine tenths being singletons. The input for sequencing was peripheral blood, taken approximately 73 weeks after starting pembrolizumab. This rearrangement joins TRBV19 to TRBJ1-2; 8 bases agree with TRBD1. The source is an adult with mismatch repair-deficient cancer. CDR3 nucleotides: TGTGCCACCCGACAGGGGAACTATGGCTACACCTTC. Protein: CATRQGNYGYTF.